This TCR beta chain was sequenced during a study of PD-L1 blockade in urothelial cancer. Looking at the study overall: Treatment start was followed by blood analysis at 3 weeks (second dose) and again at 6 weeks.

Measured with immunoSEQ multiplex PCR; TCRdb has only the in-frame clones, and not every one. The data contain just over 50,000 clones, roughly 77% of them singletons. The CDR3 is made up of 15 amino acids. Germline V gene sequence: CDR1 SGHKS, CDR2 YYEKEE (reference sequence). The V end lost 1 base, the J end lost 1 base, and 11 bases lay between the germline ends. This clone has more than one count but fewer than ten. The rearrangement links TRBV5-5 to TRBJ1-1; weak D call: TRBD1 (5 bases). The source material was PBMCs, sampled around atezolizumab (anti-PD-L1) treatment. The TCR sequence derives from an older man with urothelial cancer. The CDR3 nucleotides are TGTGCCAGCAGCTTGATGGGCAGGGCGAACACTGAAGCTTTCTTT. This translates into CASSLMGRANTEAFF.